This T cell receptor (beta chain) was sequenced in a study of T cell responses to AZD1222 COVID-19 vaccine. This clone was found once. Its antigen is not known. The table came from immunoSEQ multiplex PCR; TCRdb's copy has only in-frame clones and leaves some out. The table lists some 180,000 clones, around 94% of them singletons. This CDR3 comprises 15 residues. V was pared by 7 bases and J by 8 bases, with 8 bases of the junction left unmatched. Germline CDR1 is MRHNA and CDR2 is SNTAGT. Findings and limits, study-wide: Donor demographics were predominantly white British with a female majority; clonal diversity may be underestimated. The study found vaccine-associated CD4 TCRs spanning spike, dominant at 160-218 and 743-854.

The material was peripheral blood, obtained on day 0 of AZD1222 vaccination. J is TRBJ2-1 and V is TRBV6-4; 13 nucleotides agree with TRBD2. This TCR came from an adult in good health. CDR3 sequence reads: CASTPTSGGADEQFF. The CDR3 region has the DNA TGTGCCAGCACTCCAACTAGCGGGGGGGCCGATGAGCAGTTCTTC.